This TCR beta chain stems from a study of blood T cell repertoires in COVID-19 (dated by TCRdb to between 2020 and 2021). Broadly, across the study: Samples covering the acute and convalescent phases of COVID-19 were provided by collaborators in the United States, Italy and Spain. Sample metadata almost always included a de-identified subject ID, COVID-19 status, age in years and sex. The repertoires were released in a freely available public database meant as a resource for research on the immune response to SARS-CoV-2. The material from the prospective study consisted of cDNA or gDNA derived from T cells, B-cell-depleted T cells, or PBMCs. Where available, HLA class I and class II types were taken from metadata supplied by the sample provider and were not determined by assay-based typing. The samples were drawn from the first 160 participants of the ongoing ImmuneRACE study and from over 950 subjects provided by 6 global collaborators. Deeply sampled blood TCRbeta repertoires from subjects exposed to, actively infected with, or recovered from COVID-19 were included in the dataset.

In the prospective study, participants were about 18 to 100 years old, resided in 24 geographic areas of the United States, and were enrolled through a virtual design. Cohort assignment in the prospective study relied on participant-reported clinical history from a screening survey and a study questionnaire. Exposed participants were defined as having been in contact with someone with a PCR-confirmed or clinician-diagnosed COVID-19 case within 2 weeks of study entry. Mobile phlebotomists in the prospective study collected whole blood, serum and a nasopharyngeal or oropharyngeal swab from every participant. Prospective study participants could optionally give additional blood draws and questionnaires over an approximately 2-month period. Before DNA extraction, blood samples from the prospective study were shipped at room temperature or frozen. The CDR3 has 16 amino acids, counting the end cysteine and phenylalanine. The CDR3 DNA has 48 bases and is translated from base 1. V is trimmed back by 5 bases and J by 6 bases, and the junction contains 14 bases that no gene match accounts for. For CDR1 and CDR2, the germline V gene lists SGHTA and FQGNSA.

TCRbeta CDR3 regions were amplified from genomic DNA by means of the immunoSEQ Assay, a bias-controlled multiplex PCR. The original pipeline was this. Nucleated cell counts per sample were estimated from amplification of reference gene primers within the assay. To quantify the absolute abundance of each unique TCRbeta CDR3 rearrangement, sequence reads were collapsed and filtered. For each sample, productive Simpson clonality was calculated as the square root of Simpson's diversity index across productive rearrangements. TCRdb took this table from immuneACCESS and kept in-frame rearrangements with V and J called. Such tables lack part of the clones; where checked against another copy, unresolved V genes explain under half of the gap, and the rest is unexplained. V and J calls and clone size follow that table, whereas D and trimming were derived from the DNA. Recorded for this sample are 350,000 to 500,000 clones; 70% to 90% of them occurred a single time. 1.4% of the sample rests with the top ten.

The full study reports these points: The amount of clinical and demographic metadata varied by source and participant and was provided uncurated.

Of note for this clone: It has no known antigen specificity. The record has no base qualities; no much larger clone is one base away.

This TCR was recovered from a woman in her late teens or twenties who had been exposed to COVID-19. The rearrangement combines TRBV7-2 with TRBJ2-7, with 9 bases in between that match TRBD2. Sequencing was performed on PBMCs or T cells enriched from blood (not recorded which). The DNA sequence reads TGTGCCAGCAGCAAGCCCGGTAGCGGGAGCTTTGGCGAGCAGTACTTC. This translates into CASSKPGSGSFGEQYF. The entire variable domain, with the stretches around the CDR3 drawn from the reference TRBV7-2 and TRBJ2-7 proteins, is GAGVSQSPSNKVTEKGKDVELRCDPISGHTALYWYRQSLGQGLEFLIYFQGNSAPDKSGLPSDRFSAERTGGSVSTLTIQRTQQEDSAVYLCASSKPGSGSFGEQYFGPGTRLTVT.